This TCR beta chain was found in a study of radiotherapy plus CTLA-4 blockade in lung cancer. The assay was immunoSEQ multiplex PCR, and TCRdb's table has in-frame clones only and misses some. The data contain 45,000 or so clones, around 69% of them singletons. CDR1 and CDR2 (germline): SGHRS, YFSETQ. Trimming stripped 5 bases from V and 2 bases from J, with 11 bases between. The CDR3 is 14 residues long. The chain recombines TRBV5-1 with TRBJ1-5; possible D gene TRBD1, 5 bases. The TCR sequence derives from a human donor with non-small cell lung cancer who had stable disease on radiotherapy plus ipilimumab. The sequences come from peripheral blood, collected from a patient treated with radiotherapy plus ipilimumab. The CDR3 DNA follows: TGCGCCAGCAGGCCAGGGTACGGCAATCAGCCCCAGCATTTT. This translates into CASRPGYGNQPQHF.